This TCR beta chain came from a study of T cells after yellow fever vaccination. Study-wide context: The authors prepared low-cell-number fractions using SMART-Seq v4 Ultra Low Input.

General study results and limits: Among primary-vaccination clones, most reappeared after the booster, at roughly 95% for CD4 and around 91% for CD8. Few clonotypes appeared in both CD4 and CD8 compartments.

Worth noting for this clonotype: What it recognizes is unknown.

CDR3 length: 16 amino acids. Germline lookup yields CDR1 SGHRS and CDR2 YFSETQ. V was clipped by 4 bases and J by 0 bases; unmatched bases: 9. The study made its TCR cDNA through 5'RACE template switching. That step introduced a universal primer site along with UMIs. TCRdb itself ran the 5' RACE reads through MiXCR, one entry per CDR3 protein. The data show about 260,000 distinct CDR3 sequences, 10% to 15% seen once. V gene TRBV5-1 combines with J gene TRBJ2-7; 8 bases map to TRBD2. The TCR originated in a man aged 30 to 39 who received the YFV17D yellow fever vaccine. Sample: CD4+ T cells sorted from PBMCs, taken 45 days after the yellow fever booster vaccination. The CDR3 region is CASSPSPSGSSYEQYF. CDR3 coding DNA: TGCGCCAGCAGCCCCTCTCCGAGCGGGAGCTCCTACGAGCAGTACTTC.